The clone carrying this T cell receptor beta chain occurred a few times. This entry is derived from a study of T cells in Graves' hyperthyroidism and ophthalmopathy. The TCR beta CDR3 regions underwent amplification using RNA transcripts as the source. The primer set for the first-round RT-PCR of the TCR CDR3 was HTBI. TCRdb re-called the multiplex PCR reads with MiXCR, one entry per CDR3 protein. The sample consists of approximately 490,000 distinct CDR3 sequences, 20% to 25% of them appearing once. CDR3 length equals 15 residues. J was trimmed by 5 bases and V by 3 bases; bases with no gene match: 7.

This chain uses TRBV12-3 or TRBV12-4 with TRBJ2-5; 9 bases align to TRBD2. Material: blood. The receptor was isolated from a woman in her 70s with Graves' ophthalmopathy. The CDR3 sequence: CASSLTSGGGETQYF. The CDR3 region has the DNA TGTGCCAGCAGTTTGACTAGCGGTGGAGGGGAGACCCAGTACTTC.